This T cell receptor beta chain was found in a study of blood T cell repertoires in COVID-19. TCRdb's copy holds only in-frame clones and misses some; the assay was immunoSEQ multiplex PCR. The data hold approximately 200,000 clones, with about 88% observed a single time. Trimming stripped 5 bases from V and 9 bases from J, with 11 bases between. Germline CDR1 SGHNT, CDR2 YENEEA. CDR3 size: 13 residues. This TCR derives from a man in his sixties or seventies with acute or convalescent COVID-19. The sequenced sample consisted of peripheral blood. The gene calls are TRBV11-3 and TRBJ1-6; a possible D gene is TRBD1 (5 bases). The chain's CDR3 is CASSQDSLSPLHF. The CDR3 DNA sequence: TGTGCCAGCAGCCAAGACAGCCTTTCACCCCTCCACTTT.